Listed below are T cell receptor beta chains from one sample, sequenced in a study of beta chain features in type 1 diabetes. The method was immunoSEQ multiplex PCR; TCRdb's version includes in-frame clones alone and lacks a portion of them. The sample holds approximately 140,000 clones, 40% to 55% seen once. Sequencing used Tregs from blood. The receptors originated from a young man in good health. Each CDR3 is given with its conserved first and last residue. The D gene is left open where the match is weak. The size field is filled for only some rows; it gives once, few, many or a size class.

length,size,J,D,V,CDR3,DNA
16,few,TRBJ1-3,TRBD1,TRBV5-1,CASSTGGQSSGNTIYF,TGCGCCAGCAGCACTGGGGGACAGTCCTCTGGAAACACCATATATTTT
14,NA,TRBJ2-7,NA,TRBV7-3,CASSLVPNSYEQYF,TGTGCCAGCAGCTTAGTACCGAACTCCTACGAGCAGTACTTC
15,NA,TRBJ2-3,TRBD2,TRBV5-1,CASRLGLAGSDTQYF,TGCGCCAGCAGGTTGGGTCTAGCGGGATCAGATACGCAGTATTTT
16,NA,TRBJ2-6,NA,TRBV6-6,CAAKGAGVSGANVLTF,TGTGCCGCGAAAGGGGCAGGCGTATCTGGGGCCAACGTCCTGACTTTC
14,NA,TRBJ2-1,TRBD1,TRBV6-5,CASSSAQDRNQQFF,TGTGCCAGCAGTTCCGCACAGGACAGGAACCAGCAGTTCTTC
13,few,TRBJ1-2,NA,TRBV19,CASSMEWNYGYTF,TGTGCCAGTAGTATGGAGTGGAACTATGGCTACACCTTC
17,NA,TRBJ2-3,TRBD2,TRBV5-1,CASSLKLAGGNTDTQYF,TGCGCCAGCAGCTTGAAACTAGCGGGGGGGAACACAGATACGCAGTATTTT
16,NA,TRBJ2-1,TRBD2,TRBV5-1,CASSWGASGSGNEQFF,TGCGCCAGCAGCTGGGGTGCTAGCGGGAGTGGTAATGAGCAGTTCTTC
14,NA,TRBJ2-7,NA,TRBV9,CASSLGQGLREQYF,TGTGCCAGCAGCCTTGGACAGGGACTACGCGAGCAGTACTTC
15,NA,TRBJ2-7,TRBD2,TRBV18,CASSPSGREGKEQYF,TGTGCCAGCTCACCCTCGGGACGGGAGGGGAAAGAGCAGTACTTC
14,NA,TRBJ1-2,NA,TRBV6-1,CASSSTVGSYGYTF,TGTGCCAGCAGTTCCACGGTGGGGAGCTATGGCTACACCTTC
14,NA,TRBJ2-6,NA,TRBV7-2,CASSHRAGANVLTF,TGTGCCAGCAGCCACAGGGCTGGGGCCAACGTCCTGACTTTC
16,NA,TRBJ2-7,NA,TRBV6-8,CASSYSVQGSSYEQYF,TGTGCCAGCAGTTACTCGGTCCAGGGGAGCTCCTACGAGCAGTACTTC
13,few,TRBJ1-2,TRBD1,TRBV29-1,CSAMDRDNYGYTF,TGCAGCGCTATGGACAGGGATAACTATGGCTACACCTTC
18,NA,TRBJ1-5,TRBD1,TRBV18,CASSLPPTGKGTNQPQHF,TGTGCCAGCTCACTACCACCGACAGGGAAGGGGACCAATCAGCCCCAGCATTTT
15,NA,TRBJ2-2,TRBD1,TRBV13,CASSYRTGSTGELFF,TGTGCCAGCAGCTACCGGACAGGGAGCACCGGGGAGCTGTTTTTT
14,NA,TRBJ2-3,NA,TRBV4-2,CASSPRAGPDTQYF,TGTGCCAGCAGCCCTAGGGCGGGTCCAGATACGCAGTATTTT
15,NA,TRBJ1-2,TRBD1,TRBV28,CASNGQAGSGYGYTF,TGTGCTTCCAACGGACAGGCCGGTTCAGGTTATGGCTACACCTTC
12,once,TRBJ1-2,NA,TRBV30,CACLGGPYGYTF,TGTGCCTGCCTCGGAGGGCCTTATGGCTACACCTTC
12,NA,TRBJ2-3,NA,TRBV15,CATSRSFETQYF,TGTGCCACCAGCAGATCATTTGAGACGCAGTATTTT
14,NA,TRBJ2-4,NA,TRBV14,CASSGWGRGNIQYF,TGTGCCAGCAGCGGGTGGGGCCGGGGGAACATTCAGTACTTC
16,NA,TRBJ2-1,NA,TRBV19,CASSIAMRRSYNEQFF,TGTGCCAGTAGTATAGCGATGCGGAGGAGTTACAATGAGCAGTTCTTC
15,few,TRBJ2-5,NA,TRBV7-2,CASSIGTPTGETQYF,TGTGCCAGCAGCATCGGGACTCCGACGGGGGAGACCCAGTACTTC
16,once,TRBJ2-7,TRBD2,TRBV7-9,CASSRTSGRGPYEQYF,TGTGCCAGCAGCCGGACTAGCGGGAGGGGCCCCTACGAGCAGTACTTC
13,NA,TRBJ1-2,NA,TRBV29-1,CSVQDNWGYGYTF,TGCAGCGTGCAGGACAACTGGGGATATGGCTACACCTTC
13,few,TRBJ1-5,NA,TRBV28,CASTEPGGQPQHF,TGTGCCAGCACCGAGCCCGGGGGTCAGCCCCAGCATTTT
14,NA,TRBJ2-3,NA,TRBV7-6,CASSFLASTDTQYF,TGTGCCAGCAGCTTCCTTGCGAGCACAGATACGCAGTATTTT
15,NA,TRBJ1-5,NA,TRBV18,CASSPGLGGNQPQHF,TGTGCCAGCTCACCAGGGTTGGGAGGCAATCAGCCCCAGCATTTT
15,NA,TRBJ2-7,NA,TRBV4-3,CASSQVYGFGYEQYF,TGCGCCAGCAGCCAAGTATACGGGTTCGGGTACGAGCAGTACTTC
13,NA,TRBJ1-5,NA,TRBV30,CAWSVSGFQPQHF,TGTGCCTGGAGTGTATCAGGGTTTCAGCCCCAGCATTTT
14,few,TRBJ1-1,NA,TRBV12-5,CASGYGQRNTEAFF,TGTGCTAGTGGTTATGGACAGCGGAACACTGAAGCTTTCTTT
14,few,TRBJ1-4,NA,TRBV18,CASSSRGFNEKLFF,TGTGCCAGCTCCAGTCGGGGGTTTAATGAAAAACTGTTTTTT
15,NA,TRBJ2-7,TRBD2,TRBV4-3,CASSPGSGTTYEQYF,TGCGCCAGCAGCCCCGGTAGCGGGACTACCTACGAGCAGTACTTC
14,few,TRBJ2-2,NA,TRBV7-7,CASSRSTGPGELFF,TGTGCTAGCAGCCGGAGTACAGGTCCCGGGGAGCTGTTTTTT
13,few,TRBJ2-2,NA,TRBV7-2,CASSLRVTGELFF,TGTGCCAGCAGCTTACGGGTCACCGGGGAGCTGTTTTTT
13,few,TRBJ1-4,NA,TRBV7-2,CASSPLSRGKLFF,TGTGCCAGCAGCCCACTTAGCCGGGGAAAACTGTTTTTT
14,NA,TRBJ1-5,NA,TRBV9,CASSVGQNNQPQHF,TGTGCCAGCAGCGTAGGACAGAACAATCAGCCCCAGCATTTT
16,NA,TRBJ1-2,NA,TRBV13,CASSLNWGGANYGYTF,TGTGCCAGCAGCTTAAACTGGGGGGGGGCGAACTATGGCTACACCTTC
12,few,TRBJ1-4,NA,TRBV2,CASRGLSEKLFF,TGTGCCAGCAGGGGACTCAGCGAAAAACTGTTTTTT
13,few,TRBJ1-1,NA,TRBV18,CASSPRGGAEAFF,TGTGCCAGCTCACCAAGGGGGGGGGCTGAAGCTTTCTTT
14,NA,TRBJ1-2,TRBD1,TRBV6-5,CASRKGDRDGGYTF,TGTGCCAGCAGAAAGGGGGACAGGGACGGCGGCTACACCTTC
15,NA,TRBJ1-6,NA,TRBV2,CASRAPGYYNSPLHF,TGTGCCAGCAGGGCCCCGGGTTATTATAATTCACCCCTCCACTTT
14,NA,TRBJ1-5,NA,TRBV5-1,CASSLGDTNQPQHF,TGCGCCAGCAGCTTGGGAGACACCAATCAGCCCCAGCATTTT
16,NA,TRBJ2-1,TRBD2,TRBV4-2,CASSRRGLASYNEQFF,TGTGCCAGCAGCCGCCGGGGACTAGCGAGTTACAATGAGCAGTTCTTC
16,NA,TRBJ2-3,NA,TRBV5-1,CASSPTPNQETSWQYF,TGCGCCAGCAGCCCGACCCCGAATCAAGAGACATCTTGGCAGTATTTT
11,few,TRBJ1-1,NA,TRBV7-9,CASSLALEAFF,TGTGCCAGCAGCTTAGCTCTTGAAGCTTTCTTT
12,few,TRBJ2-2,TRBD1,TRBV19,CASIDRGGELFF,TGTGCCAGTATCGACAGGGGCGGGGAGCTGTTTTTT
14,NA,TRBJ1-5,NA,TRBV6-6,CASSYSAGTQPQHF,TGTGCCAGCAGTTACTCGGCAGGTACTCAGCCCCAGCATTTT
16,few,TRBJ2-4,TRBD2,TRBV28,CASSFGGSLSKNIQYF,TGTGCCAGCAGTTTTGGCGGGAGTCTGTCCAAAAACATTCAGTACTTC
16,NA,TRBJ2-1,TRBD1,TRBV6-1,CASSEALGQGSHEQFF,TGTGCCAGCAGTGAAGCACTTGGACAGGGTAGTCATGAGCAGTTCTTC